This TCR beta chain was recorded in a study of blood T cell repertoires in COVID-19. V lost 6 bases and J lost 1; bases outside the gene matches: 7. The CDR3 totals 14 residues. CDR1 and CDR2 (germline): SQVTM, ANQGSEA. The method was immunoSEQ multiplex PCR; TCRdb's version includes in-frame clones alone and lacks a portion of them. The sample lists fewer than 300,000 clones; approximately 90% were seen once. This TCR was recovered from a woman aged 25 to 45 with COVID-19, enrolled during active disease. This chain connects TRBV29-1 to TRBJ2-3, with 7 nucleotides matching TRBD2. What was sequenced was peripheral blood. For the CDR3, the DNA is TGCAGCGTGTCGACTAGCAGTCGCACAGATACGCAGTATTTT. This translates into CSVSTSSRTDTQYF.